The sequence of this T cell receptor beta chain was determined in a study of T cells in localized non-small cell lung cancer (dated by TCRdb to 2018 to 2021). Looking at the study overall: Comparing tumors with uninvolved tumor-adjacent lungs, the study looked at the T cell repertoires of hundreds of patients with early-stage NSCLC. NSCLC patients had a mean age of approximately 66 years, and about 140 were male and around 110 female. The cohort was made up of around 240 treatment-naive NSCLC patients whose localized lung tumors had been resected. What the study reported, not specific to this receptor: Because the study design was exploratory, TCR variables were selected using unadjusted p-values without false-discovery rate correction. Because multi-region tumor sequencing was not done, intratumor heterogeneity could not be ruled out. Longer overall survival was associated with higher blood T cell density, whereas shorter survival was associated with higher adjacent-lung clonality. Uninvolved tumor-adjacent lung showed the highest T cell clonality, higher than tumor, which suggests more focused antigenic responses in the uninvolved tumor-adjacent lung. A median of around 57 of the top 100 tumor clones were detected in paired uninvolved adjacent lung, and 28 of these tumor clones were also found among the top 100 clones of the paired uninvolved adjacent lung.

Inclusive of the bounding cysteine and phenylalanine, the CDR3 is 15 residues long. Only CDR3 DNA is held: 45 bases, read in frame from base 1. As concerns this clone: The clone's antigen remains unknown. No per-base quality is available; no much larger clone lies one base away.

At diagnosis, tumor, uninvolved tumor-adjacent lung and peripheral blood were collected and then preserved as a mix of FFPE and fresh-frozen material. For TCR repertoire profiling, blood samples were analyzed as peripheral blood mononuclear cells. The immunoSEQ Assay was used to sequence TCR beta CDR3 regions from DNA. The authors' pipeline ran thus. T cell density was computed as TCR beta template counts normalized to usable DNA estimated by amplifying housekeeping genes. The preseqR package was used to estimate richness by extrapolating to 400,000 templates for PBMC samples and to 120,000 templates for tissue samples. Clonality was calculated as one minus Pielou's evenness. Tissue-enriched TCRs were identified by differential abundance testing using productive amino-acid clonotypes, minimum total count 5 and alpha 0.1. Repertoire overlap between compartments was quantified with the Jaccard Index and Morisita Overlap Index. GLIPH clustered TCR beta CDR3s with public tetramer-defined viral CDR3s; viral motifs required at least three viral sequences plus V-gene enrichment. Entries here come from immuneACCESS through TCRdb and include only in-frame sequences with V and J called. Some clones fail to appear in such tables; in the studies checked, an unresolved V gene covers under half of the shortfall, and the cause of the remainder is unknown. V and J calls and clone size are those listed in that table; D and trimming were worked out from the DNA. The sample profile shows 20,000 to 25,000 clones; approximately 86% of them were found once. The top ten constitute 22% of the sample.

The origin of this receptor is a man aged 40 to 70 with stage II squamous cell lung carcinoma. Sequenced material: PBMCs, taken before any cancer treatment. The rearranged chain carries TRBV21-1 and TRBJ2-3; the DNA was not compared with TRBD2, the D call given in the table. TRBV21-1 is shown as a pseudogene. CDR3 region: CASSNLSSYTDTQYF. The sequenced DNA is TGTGCCAGCAGCAATTTATCCTCTTACACAGATACGCAGTATTTT.